The 15 T cell receptor beta chains given below trace back to one sample, sequenced in a study of T-cell reconstitution after alpha-beta-depleted transplantation in children (TCRdb year 2016). Libraries came from PCR. The reads were generated on an Illumina HiSeq 2500. To normalize quantification of the TCRbeta repertoire, the TCR libraries were built with molecular barcoding that relied on unique molecular identifiers. TCRdb ran its own pipeline on the public reads, namely fastp trimming at Q25 and MiXCR clone calling, and kept in-frame beta chains. Entries are consolidated by CDR3 protein sequence, retaining the most common genes and DNA. For this sample there are hundreds of thousands of distinct CDR3 sequences; approximately 14% appear just once. Together, the top ten hold 0.79% of the sample. The treatment or condition label, as the study defines it: allogeneic hematopoietic cell transplantation with graft depleted of TCRalphabeta T cells and CD19 B cells.

The sequencing here drew on PBMCs, taken before TCRalphabeta/CD19-depleted stem cell transplant. The receptors shown here come from a girl aged 2-9 years with congenital amegakaryocytic thrombocytopenia, due to receive a stem cell transplant.

As concerns this clonotype: With a much larger clone just one base away, this may be a read error. The chain employs TRBV7-2 and TRBJ1-2; D remains ambiguous. CDR3 length: 12 amino acids. CDR1 SGHTA and CDR2 FQGNSA come from the germline V gene. The CDR3 DNA reads TGTGCCAGCAGCTTAGTCGGGATCGGCTACCCCTTC. Its protein is CASSLVGIGYPF.

This clonotype was counted only a few times. The chain employs TRBV7-8 and TRBJ2-1; TRBD2 matches at 7 bases. In germline, CDR1 is SGHVS, CDR2 FQNEAQ. The CDR3 extends over 18 amino acids. Trimming removed 5 bases from V and 6 bases from J; junction bases left unmatched: 19. The CDR3: CASSPPRGTGTTTNEQFF. The CDR3 DNA is TGTGCCAGCAGCCCGCCCCGGGGGACCGGGACTACCACCAATGAGCAGTTCTTC.

V usage is TRBV11-3 and J usage is TRBJ2-1, with D perhaps matching TRBD1 or TRBD2 (6 bases each). The CDR3 contains 17 residues. Germline CDR1 SGHNT, CDR2 YENEEA. V was cut by 1 base and J by 0 bases, with 13 bases left in between. CDR3 in DNA: TGTGCCAGCAGCTTAGGGGGGGCGGGGTTCTCCTACAATGAGCAGTTCTTC. Protein sequence: CASSLGGAGFSYNEQFF.

This clonotype was recorded at least ten times. This sequence joins TRBV10-3 and TRBJ2-7, with 7 bases aligning to TRBD2. CDR3 size: 16 residues. The germline gives CDR1 ENHRY, CDR2 SYGVKD. V lost 4 bases to trimming and J lost 6 bases; unmatched junction nucleotides: 15. The CDR3 protein is CAISASGTPELFEQYF. The CDR3 coding sequence is TGTGCCATCAGTGCCAGCGGGACTCCAGAATTGTTCGAGCAGTACTTC.

In this sample, this clonotype turned up many times. The chain has TRBV7-2 and TRBJ2-7; D is unclear. The CDR3 runs to 12 residues. V was trimmed by 5 bases and J by 3 bases, leaving 8 bases between them. Per germline, CDR1 SGHTA and CDR2 FQGNSA. CDR3 sequence reads: CASSQLGYEQYF. The CDR3 bases are TGTGCCAGCAGCCAACTTGGCTACGAGCAGTACTTC.

This clonotype was counted at least ten times. The chain uses TRBV27 and TRBJ2-1, with unresolved D. CDR1 and CDR2 from the germline V gene are MNHEY and SMNVEV (reference sequence). Trimming pared 1 base from V and 0 bases from J, leaving 7 bases between. This CDR3 contains 15 residues. The CDR3 sequence is CASSLYASSYNEQFF. CDR3 nucleotides: TGTGCCAGCAGTTTATACGCCAGCTCCTACAATGAGCAGTTCTTC.

In its sample, this clonotype was seen many times. V and J are TRBV28 and TRBJ2-1; 8 bases line up with TRBD2. CDR3 size: 15 residues. CDR1 MDHEN and CDR2 SYDVKM come from the germline V gene. With 7 bases clipped from V and 8 bases from J, the junction kept 13 bases outside the gene matches. The DNA for the CDR3 is TGTGCCAGCACCCAAAGAAGCGGGAGAGTGCATGAGCAGTTCTTC. Residues: CASTQRSGRVHEQFF.

This clonotype appeared many times. The chain carries TRBV29-1 and TRBJ1-1; D perhaps matches TRBD1 (5 bases). In germline, CDR1 is SQVTM, CDR2 ANQGSEA. CDR3 length: 13 amino acids. Trimming pared 4 bases from V and 1 base from J, leaving 10 bases between. CDR3 amino acids: CSVVSGGNTEAFF. Written as DNA, the CDR3 is TGCAGCGTTGTAAGTGGGGGGAACACTGAAGCTTTCTTT.

This clonotype was detected ten times or more. V usage is TRBV29-1 and J usage is TRBJ2-1, with TRBD2 matching 9 bases. J gave up 4 bases and V 2 bases, and 18 bases lay outside the gene matches. CDR3 length equals 19 residues. Germline V gives CDR1 SQVTM, CDR2 ANQGSEA. The CDR3 sequence: CSVEPTGTSSSGVYNEQFF. The CDR3 DNA reads TGCAGCGTTGAACCCACCGGGACATCGTCTAGCGGGGTTTACAATGAGCAGTTCTTC.

This clonotype came up a few times. J is TRBJ2-1 and V is TRBV6-1, with 8 positions matching TRBD2. The germline gives CDR1 MNHNS, CDR2 SASEGT. Trimming at V came to 0 bases and at J to 4 bases, leaving 8 bases not matched to a gene. The CDR3 sequence is 17 residues long. CDR3 sequence: CASSEAWGGGTYNEQFF. CDR3 bases: TGTGCCAGCAGTGAAGCGTGGGGCGGGGGGACATACAATGAGCAGTTCTTC.

This clonotype showed up many times. The chain has TRBV20-1 and TRBJ1-1; TRBD1 agrees at 9 bases. This CDR3 region has 12 residues. Germline CDR1 and CDR2: DFQATT and SNEGSKA (reference sequence). Germline trimming cut 3 bases from V and 8 bases from J; bases unmatched to any gene: 4. The CDR3 protein is CSASLTGGEAFF. CDR3 DNA: TGCAGTGCTAGTCTCACAGGGGGCGAAGCTTTCTTT.

This clonotype was picked up many times. V gene TRBV10-3 combines with J gene TRBJ1-2, with D possibly being TRBD1 (5 bases). Germline-derived CDR1 and CDR2 are ENHRY and SYGVKD. The CDR3 runs to 13 residues. V dropped 2 bases and J dropped 4 bases, with 8 bases sitting between them. CDR3 sequence: CAISEGQGYGYTF. CDR3 coding DNA: TGTGCCATCAGTGAGGGGCAGGGCTATGGCTACACCTTC.

CDR3 nucleotides: TGTGCCAGCAGCCACAGGAGCGGGAGCTCCTACAATGAGCAGTTCTTC. Its protein is CASSHRSGSSYNEQFF. The V and J genes are TRBV3-1 and TRBJ2-1; 8 bases fit TRBD2. The CDR3 is 16 residues long. After removal of 3 bases from V and 0 bases from J, the junction contained 4 bases not matched to a gene. Germline V CDR1 and CDR2: LGHDT, YNNKEL (reference sequence).

This clonotype was seen a few times. The gene calls are TRBV29-1 and TRBJ2-1; the D is unclear. The CDR3 is 13 amino acids. V shed 0 bases and J shed 8 bases, with 11 bases lying between them. Germline CDR1 and CDR2: SQVTM and ANQGSEA. DNA of the CDR3: TGCAGCGTTGAAGATGTCTGGGTGGATGAGCAGTTCTTC. Translating it yields CSVEDVWVDEQFF.

The rearrangement uses TRBV7-9 and TRBJ2-1; 7 nucleotides agree with TRBD2. The junction had 8 bases not matched to a gene; V was cut back by 1 base and J by 2 bases. CDR1 and CDR2 (germline): SEHNR, FQNEAQ (reference sequence). CDR3 length: 17 amino acids. The CDR3 sequence is CASSLGASGTTYNEQFF. CDR3 sequence (DNA): TGTGCCAGCAGCTTAGGCGCTAGCGGAACGACCTACAATGAGCAGTTCTTC. Supplemented by reference TRBV7-9 and TRBJ2-1, the full variable domain reads DTGVSQNPRHKITKRGQNVTFRCDPISEHNRLYWYRQTLGQGPEFLTYFQNEAQLEKSRLLSDRFSAERPKGSFSTLEIQRTEQGDSAMYLCASSLGASGTTYNEQFFGPGTRLTVL.